The subject of this entry is one TCR beta chain. It has no known antigen specificity. Per-base quality was not reported, and no clone a single base away is much larger than it. The sample comes from a study of cytomegalovirus exposure and HLA in healthy donors (dated by TCRdb to about 2017). Regarding the study in general: In an earlier analysis of 587 of the donors, around 290 Gb of sequence data and 117 million unique TCR beta sequences from 150 million to 200 million T cells were reported. About 280 gigabases of sequencing data and 80 million or so unique TCR sequences were included in an early release covering roughly 700 HLA-typed donors. Of the 398 genotyped donors, 70% to 90% were placed in the genetic ancestry cluster associated with self-reported Caucasian donors. The aim of the study was to test whether cataloging public T cell receptors could identify signatures of past pathogen exposure. Using immunosequencing, the study profiled T cell repertoires from around 670 subjects and related those repertoires to cytomegalovirus serostatus. In addition to the first cohort of approximately 670 subjects, a separate validation cohort of 130 or so different subjects was used. To predict cytomegalovirus infection status, the study combined high-throughput TCR immunosequencing, statistical association of individual TCRs with disease status, and machine learning. To study patterns of TCR occurrence, a later analysis re-analyzed previously published TCR beta repertoires from under 750 donors and added high-resolution HLA genotyping. Rather than using new phenotypic data, the later analysis identified candidate immune exposures from TCR beta sequences and from how often those sequences occurred across donors. An earlier analysis of some 600 of the donors applied high-throughput TCR beta sequencing to assess whether each TCR beta V gene segment acted as functional or pseudogenic. Donor age, sex, ethnicity and CMV serostatus were compiled together with the repertoire data. A later genetic analysis used genome-wide SNP genotypes for about 60% of the roughly 700 donors, treating that subset as a discovery cohort. Every discovery cohort repertoire had been produced on one sequencing platform. HLA typing included class I and class II loci at four-digit resolution. The number of typed donors differed by locus: about 620-630 for A, B, C, DRB1 and DQB1; about 520 for DQA1; some 610 for DPA1; and 450 to 480 for DPB1. A handful of DR-DQ haplotypes were handled as single units for association and clustering because linkage in the cohort was strong. Among some 410 genotyped donors of the cohort, an average of approximately 220,000 unique TCR beta nucleotide sequences was sequenced per donor, of which roughly 18% were non-productive. The research as a whole found: An association between a missense DCLRE1C variant and V-gene and J-gene trimming of TCR beta chains was found in a later genetic analysis and replicated in an independent cohort. According to a later analysis, most CMV-associated TCR beta chains appeared to be HLA-restricted, and the HLA associations seemed to be driven largely by CMV exposure. The study listed 150 to 200 TCR beta chains as associated with cytomegalovirus. Across donors, most TCR sequences were observed very rarely, whereas some public TCRs were present in many individuals. In an earlier analysis of fewer than 750 of the donors, most TCR beta V segments were observed in productive rearrangements about 87% or about 30% of the time, broadly matching IMGT annotations. Specific HLA alleles were associated with 15,000 to 20,000 TCR beta sequences at a false discovery rate of 0.05 in a later analysis. When HLA alleles, especially DR and DQ, strongly co-occurred, attributing TCR associations to individual alleles was difficult. In both the original and validation cohorts, the classifier was reported to diagnose cytomegalovirus status with high specificity and sensitivity. It was suggested by the authors that the approach could potentially be generalized to other disease states and immunological phenotypes. According to a later analysis, parvovirus B19, influenza, CMV and Epstein-Barr virus appeared linked to several top co-occurrence clusters. The presence/absence analyses assumed that sequencing depth was roughly uniform across donors, and that assumption may not be true. Because some donors lacked HLA typing at each locus, the association tests relied only on the typed subset. A group of highly shared sequence variants was considered likely to be a technical artifact of the sequencing pipeline. Linkage disequilibrium might explain the correlated functional status among segregating V segments, but an unknown experimental factor could not be excluded. In a later genetic analysis, fewer N-insertions in productive TCRs were reported among donors in an Asian-associated ancestry cluster than the roughly 700-donor mean. The only immune exposure information available for the cohort was CMV serostatus. The cohort was sequenced for TCR beta chains only, and without alpha or paired-chain data the features that could be detected were limited. Compared with equally common non-associated chains, HLA-associated TCR beta chains in a later analysis were more clonally expanded and had lower generation probabilities. Some IMGT-functional V segments, including TRBV6-2 and TRBV6-3, could not be told apart with the 87-base-pair reads, so those segments were excluded. The earlier analysis of about 600 of the donors excluded seventeen rarely observed V segments, including chromosome 9 orphons, because counts were too low. A later analysis found that TCR association rates varied across HLA loci, with DRB1 alleles showing the most associated TCRs and HLA-C alleles the fewest. A further reported finding was that TCR beta sequences accurately predicted the HLA-A and HLA-B alleles for most subjects in the first cohort. A few of the identified cytomegalovirus-associated TCR beta chains were confirmed in vitro to be specific for cytomegalovirus antigens.

The library was obtained by the immunoSEQ multiplex PCR assay. The multiplex PCR relied on a mix of 60 forward primers for TCR Vbeta segments and 13 reverse primers for TCR Jbeta segments. The CDR3 region of rearranged TCR beta genes was amplified from genomic DNA by a multiplex PCR assay. The amplified TCR beta libraries were sequenced on the Illumina HiSeq System as 87-base-pair reads. The authors processed their data as follows. In a later analysis, about 80 million unique TCR beta chains were counted across the roughly 670 repertoires, and roughly 11 million of these chains were shared by at least two donors. To remove PCR and sequencing errors, raw reads were error-corrected and collapsed into unique sequences using a nearest-neighbor algorithm that merged closely related sequences. CDR3 sequences were aligned to IMGT reference sequences to assign V, D and J gene segments. Each retained sequence needed at least a six-nucleotide match to both a V gene segment and a J gene segment. Rearrangements were called productive when the CDR3 lacked stop codons and stayed in frame with V and J; all others were non-productive. CDR3 was defined according to IMGT convention as the region running from the second conserved V-encoded cysteine to the conserved J-encoded phenylalanine. In an earlier analysis of roughly 580 of the donors, sequences lacking an unambiguous match to a single V gene segment were excluded. In an earlier analysis of several hundred of the donors, V segments were called functional above 56.7% productive rearrangements and were called segregating when the between-donor standard deviation exceeded 5%. A statistical classification framework was built for diagnosing cytomegalovirus status from the catalog of TCR beta chain sequences. A later analysis assigned V and J genes by comparing TCR nucleotide sequences with IMGT/GENE-DB human TR gene sequences. A later analysis assigned CDR3 sequences and most-parsimonious VDJ recombination scenarios with the TCRdist pipeline. In a later analysis, each TCR beta chain was defined by its CDR3 amino acid sequence together with its V-gene family, and reads without a unique V-gene family were excluded. A later analysis removed 592 highly shared, low-generation-probability nucleotide sequences to deal with suspected cross-contamination and a sequencing artifact. For each public chain, a later analysis derived a clonal expansion index from normalized ranks of inferred template counts within each repertoire. A later analysis computed generation probabilities with a VDJ recombination model fitted to out-of-frame rearrangements, and checked the results against IGoR. In a later analysis, TCR-TCR, TCR-HLA and TCR-CMV co-occurrence was scored with hypergeometric tests, and a repertoire-size bias correction was applied to TCR pairs. To estimate false discovery rates, a later analysis permuted the HLA or CMV assignments 20 times. A later analysis grouped co-occurring TCRs with DBSCAN, adding TCRdist sequence similarity when clustering within HLA-allele-positive subsets. Co-occurrence clustering excluded repertoires with fewer than 30,000 or more than 120,000 public chains, plus five with anomalous nucleotide sharing. TCRdb's version of the immuneACCESS table is confined to in-frame rearrangements and falls short of the full clone set. An unresolved V gene accounts for under half of the shortfall where checked; the remainder is of unknown origin. V and J calls plus clone size are reproduced from that table; the DNA served to infer D and trimming. Within this sample are a few hundred thousand clones, with about 74% of them counted one time only. The leading ten clones occupy 1.5% to 2% of the sample.

The cohort comprised several hundred healthy bone marrow donors. At the time of sampling, all cohort members were nominally healthy, though unrecorded immune exposures were likely present. The donor tested CMV seronegative and was one of the 352 seronegative cohort members. A peripheral blood sample was provided by each donor, and peripheral blood mononuclear cells were used for TCR beta sequencing. The Qiagen DNeasy Blood Extraction Kit was used to extract genomic DNA from the blood cell samples. The germline V gene encodes CDR1 SNHLY and CDR2 FYNNEI. The CDR3 measures 15 amino acids from cysteine to phenylalanine. Solely the CDR3 DNA is kept, with 45 bases framed from the first base. Trimming takes 4 bases off V and 7 bases off J; junction bases not matched to a gene: 11.

The specimen sequenced was PBMCs. The chain is encoded by TRBV2 joined to TRBJ2-7; 9 nucleotides in the junction match TRBD2. The receptor's source is a woman in her 30s in good health and CMV-seronegative. The DNA reads as follows: TGTGCCAGCAGTGGGCTTAGCGGGAGTTCGGGAGAGCAGTACTTC. Its coded protein is CASSGLSGSSGEQYF.